The clone carrying this T cell receptor (beta chain) was seen once. The antigen is not known. The data stem from a study of vaccination effects on CD4 cells after COVID-19. Antigen-specific CD4+ T cells were expanded (with viral peptide pools) by the ViraFEST assay ahead of sequencing. With more than 9 days of culture completed, CD4+ T cells were isolated. Every participant took two doses of the BNT162b2 or mRNA-1273 vaccine. Half of the medium was exchanged for IL-2 medium on both days 3 and 7. The CDR3 is 12 residues long. From germline, CDR1 is LGHDT and CDR2 YNNKEL (reference sequence). V lost 0 bases to trimming and J lost 2 bases, with 1 base between them. Sequenced by immunoSEQ multiplex PCR; TCRdb stores in-frame clones only, minus some. The table includes 30,000 to 40,000 clones, over 55% detected once.

This TCR was sampled from a human donor who received a COVID-19 vaccine. The chain links TRBV3-1 (or the pseudogene TRBV3-2) to TRBJ2-5; D is unresolved. Source: CD4+ T cells from PBMCs cultured with SARS-CoV-2 spike peptides, taken after COVID-19 vaccination. CDR3 in amino acids: CASSQEQETQYF. The DNA for the CDR3 is TGTGCCAGCAGCCAAGAGCAAGAGACCCAGTACTTC.